The rows below give T cell receptor beta chains drawn from one sample of a study of regulatory T cells in long-lasting Graves disease. A single record per CDR3 protein comes from TCRdb applying MiXCR to the multiplex PCR reads. Here the sample spans over 500,000 distinct CDR3 sequences, about 16% being singletons. These records were also assigned to another study, of T cells in Graves' hyperthyroidism and ophthalmopathy.

Sequencing was performed on peripheral blood mononuclear cells (PBMCs), taken at new diagnosis, from a patient treated with antithyroid drugs. The source is a man younger than 30 with Graves disease. Both conserved end residues are part of each CDR3. Each record gives: J gene, clone size, V gene, D gene, CDR3 DNA, CDR3 protein. D genes are given only for firm matches. Some rows have no size entry. The others give once, few or many, or a class for an expanded clone.

>TRBJ2-7|many|TRBV6-5|TRBD1
TGTGCCAGCAGTTACGTCAGGGGGCTAAAGTACGAGCAGTACTTC
CASSYVRGLKYEQYF
>TRBJ1-5|few|TRBV6-1|NA
TGTGCCAGCAGGGCCACAGGGAACAATCAGCCCCAGCATTTT
CASRATGNNQPQHF
>TRBJ2-1|NA|TRBV19|NA
TGTGCCAGTAGTATTAGCGGTTTGCCGACCAATGAGCAGTTCTTC
CASSISGLPTNEQFF
>TRBJ1-1|NA|TRBV5-1|NA
TGCGTCAGCAGCTTAAATCTTGCGCCGAACACTGAAGCTTTCTTT
CVSSLNLAPNTEAFF
>TRBJ1-2|few|TRBV27|NA
TGTGCCAGCAGTCTGACAGGTGGCCCTGCCACCTTC
CASSLTGGPATF
>TRBJ1-4|many|TRBV2|NA
TGTGCCAGCAGTGAAGGGTCAGGACCAACTAATGAAAAACTGTTTTTT
CASSEGSGPTNEKLFF
>TRBJ2-1|NA|TRBV5-1|TRBD2
TGCGCCAGCAGCACCTCCGGGACTAGCGGGGATGAGCAGTTCTTC
CASSTSGTSGDEQFF
>TRBJ2-1|few|TRBV7-6|NA
TGTGCCAGCAGCTTAGATCAGGGTTCGAATGAGCAGTTCTTC
CASSLDQGSNEQFF
>TRBJ2-7|many|TRBV2|TRBD2
TGTGCCAGCCATAGCGGGAGCTTTCCCGCCGCCGAGCAGTACTTC
CASHSGSFPAAEQYF
>TRBJ1-6|NA|TRBV3-1|TRBD1
TGTGCCAGCAGCCGCCGACAGGGTGCGGGACATTCACCCCTCCACTTT
CASSRRQGAGHSPLHF
>TRBJ2-7|NA|TRBV2|NA
TGTGCCAGCAATACTGGGACTCTTGGAGCCTACGAGCAGTACTTC
CASNTGTLGAYEQYF
>TRBJ2-1|many|TRBV7-8|NA
TGTGCCAGCAGCTTAGGCCAGGTCCAAAGGTGGCCCGAGCAGTTCTTC
CASSLGQVQRWPEQFF
>TRBJ1-5|NA|TRBV6-5|TRBD1
TGTGCCAGCAGTTACCTGCGACAGGGTGGTCAGCCCCAGCATTTT
CASSYLRQGGQPQHF
>TRBJ2-3|many|TRBV2|NA
TGTGCCAGCAGTCCAAAGGGGACGAGTTGGGGTACAGATACGCAGTATTTT
CASSPKGTSWGTDTQYF
>TRBJ1-1|few|TRBV4-1|NA
TGCGCCAGCAGCCAAGCTTACAGGGTGAACACTGAAGCTTTCTTT
CASSQAYRVNTEAFF
>TRBJ2-7|many|TRBV7-3|TRBD1
TGTGCCAGCAGCTTCTACCTCCGGGACAGGGTACACGAGCAGTACTTC
CASSFYLRDRVHEQYF
>TRBJ2-1|NA|TRBV7-3|NA
TGTGCCAGCAGCCCCGTCGACAGCTCCTACAATGAGCAGTTCTTC
CASSPVDSSYNEQFF
>TRBJ1-1|many|TRBV6-1|NA
TGTGCCAGCAGTCTAAAGGTAGGGTTAAGGACTGAAGCTTTCTTT
CASSLKVGLRTEAFF
>TRBJ1-5|many|TRBV28|NA
TGTGCCAGCATAACAAGGGTCCGGGGCAATCAGCCCCAGCATTTT
CASITRVRGNQPQHF
>TRBJ1-2|many|TRBV28|NA
TGTGCCAGCAGTCCTCAGAGTTATGGCTACACCTTC
CASSPQSYGYTF
>TRBJ2-2|few|TRBV3-1|TRBD2
TGTGCCAGCAGCCAAGATGCGGGGGTAATCACCGGGGAGCTGTTTTTT
CASSQDAGVITGELFF